This T cell receptor beta chain was recorded in a study of T cells in Graves' hyperthyroidism and ophthalmopathy. Study background: Before any treatment, at initial diagnosis, peripheral blood was collected.

This clonotype occurred many times. Germline values: CDR1 SNHLY, CDR2 FYNNEI. The CDR3 is 14 residues long. Trimming left V 7 bases short and J 4 bases short, with 17 bases between. Over 9 ml of fresh peripheral blood supplied the PBMCs. TCR beta CDR3 region amplification was performed from RNA transcripts. An initial round of RT-PCR targeting the TCR CDR3 relied on the HTBI primer set. A single record per CDR3 protein comes from TCRdb applying MiXCR to the multiplex PCR reads. Here the sample spans over 200,000 distinct CDR3 sequences, approximately 14% being singletons. Input material: blood. The chain uses TRBV2 and TRBJ2-7; D possibly uses TRBD1 or TRBD2 (6 bases each). This receptor was obtained from a woman in her thirties or forties with Graves' hyperthyroidism that later progressed to Graves' ophthalmopathy. The chain's CDR3 is CASTLAGGHYEQYF. The CDR3, as DNA: TGTGCCAGCACCTTGGCCGGGGGCCATTACGAGCAGTACTTC.